These T cell receptor beta chains were read from a single sample in a study of cytomegalovirus exposure and HLA in healthy donors. TCRdb keeps only in-frame clones here, not all; method: immunoSEQ multiplex PCR. The sample consists of more than 100,000 clones, 85% to 90% of them appearing once. Sequencing was carried out using PBMCs. The receptors were gathered from a young woman in good health and CMV-seropositive. Both conserved end residues are part of each CDR3. A D gene is named only where the DNA matches it firmly. Clone size appears in some rows only: once, few, many, or a class for an expanded clone.

D gene: TRBD2; J gene: TRBJ2-3; V gene: TRBV27; clone size: -; CDR3 protein: CASSPGLALGDTQYF; CDR3 DNA: TGTGCCAGCAGTCCAGGACTAGCGCTGGGGGATACGCAGTATTTT
D gene: -; J gene: TRBJ2-5; V gene: TRBV2; clone size: -; CDR3 protein: CASSAGGAGRAETQYF; CDR3 DNA: TGTGCCAGCAGCGCTGGAGGGGCGGGGCGGGCGGAGACCCAGTACTTC
D gene: -; J gene: TRBJ2-3; V gene: TRBV7-8; clone size: -; CDR3 protein: CASSLGGPSTDTQYF; CDR3 DNA: TGTGCCAGCAGCTTAGGCGGGCCGAGCACAGATACGCAGTATTTT
D gene: TRBD2; J gene: TRBJ2-1; V gene: TRBV25-1; clone size: -; CDR3 protein: CASSEGNAAGGPYNEQFF; CDR3 DNA: TGTGCCAGCAGTGAAGGTAATGCGGCGGGAGGGCCCTACAATGAGCAGTTCTTC
D gene: -; J gene: TRBJ1-6; V gene: TRBV6-1; clone size: -; CDR3 protein: CAARGGVVGNSPLHF; CDR3 DNA: TGTGCCGCTAGGGGGGGGGTAGTAGGTAATTCACCCCTCCACTTT
D gene: TRBD1; J gene: TRBJ1-1; V gene: TRBV13; clone size: -; CDR3 protein: CASSFFNIYRGRLDTEAFF; CDR3 DNA: TGTGCCAGCAGCTTCTTTAATATCTACAGGGGGCGCCTGGACACTGAAGCTTTCTTT
D gene: TRBD1; J gene: TRBJ2-7; V gene: TRBV9; clone size: few; CDR3 protein: CASSVGPDRTYEQYF; CDR3 DNA: TGTGCCAGCAGCGTAGGCCCGGACAGGACGTACGAGCAGTACTTC
D gene: -; J gene: TRBJ2-1; V gene: TRBV7-6; clone size: -; CDR3 protein: CASTRGNNYNEQFF; CDR3 DNA: TGTGCCAGCACTCGAGGGAACAACTACAATGAGCAGTTCTTC
D gene: -; J gene: TRBJ1-5; V gene: TRBV11-2; clone size: -; CDR3 protein: CASSRQSGNQPQHF; CDR3 DNA: TGTGCCAGCAGCCGACAGTCGGGCAATCAGCCCCAGCATTTT
D gene: -; J gene: TRBJ1-2; V gene: TRBV30; clone size: -; CDR3 protein: CAWSQGGSANYGYTF; CDR3 DNA: TGTGCCTGGAGTCAAGGGGGATCTGCTAACTATGGCTACACCTTC
D gene: TRBD2; J gene: TRBJ2-3; V gene: TRBV2; clone size: -; CDR3 protein: CASSGTSGTDTQYF; CDR3 DNA: TGTGCCAGCAGTGGAACTAGCGGGACAGATACGCAGTATTTT
D gene: -; J gene: TRBJ2-7; V gene: TRBV28; clone size: -; CDR3 protein: CASSTGPTGEQYF; CDR3 DNA: TGTGCCAGCAGTACCGGGCCAACGGGGGAGCAGTACTTC
D gene: -; J gene: TRBJ2-1; V gene: TRBV4-1; clone size: -; CDR3 protein: CASSQGLVYNEQFF; CDR3 DNA: TGCGCCAGCAGCCAAGGGCTCGTATACAATGAGCAGTTCTTC
D gene: -; J gene: TRBJ2-4; V gene: TRBV4-2; clone size: -; CDR3 protein: CASSPLGEGTKNIQYF; CDR3 DNA: TGTGCCAGCAGCCCCCTGGGTGAGGGTACCAAAAACATTCAGTACTTC
D gene: TRBD1; J gene: TRBJ2-5; V gene: TRBV4-3; clone size: -; CDR3 protein: CASSQEGTGYQETQYF; CDR3 DNA: TGCGCCAGCAGCCAAGAAGGGACAGGGTATCAAGAGACCCAGTACTTC
D gene: TRBD2; J gene: TRBJ2-5; V gene: TRBV2; clone size: -; CDR3 protein: CASSEAGAGDPQETQYF; CDR3 DNA: TGTGCCAGCAGTGAAGCGGGAGCGGGAGATCCGCAAGAGACCCAGTACTTC
D gene: TRBD2; J gene: TRBJ2-1; V gene: TRBV7-2; clone size: -; CDR3 protein: CASSFTGGRGLHNEQFF; CDR3 DNA: TGTGCCAGCAGCTTTACAGGCGGGAGGGGATTACACAATGAGCAGTTCTTC
D gene: TRBD1; J gene: TRBJ1-1; V gene: TRBV30; clone size: -; CDR3 protein: CAWRVATGAVGTEAFF; CDR3 DNA: TGTGCCTGGAGGGTCGCGACAGGGGCCGTGGGTACTGAAGCTTTCTTT